The rows below give T cell receptor beta chains drawn from one sample of a study of T cells in Graves' hyperthyroidism and ophthalmopathy. Using its own MiXCR run on the multiplex PCR reads, TCRdb lists one record per CDR3 protein. The sample has more than 300,000 distinct CDR3 sequences, about 18% seen once. Source material: blood. These receptors came from a woman in her twenties or thirties with Graves' hyperthyroidism that later progressed to Graves' ophthalmopathy. Each CDR3 is given with its conserved first and last residue. The D gene is left open where the match is weak. A clone size is listed for some rows: how often the clone was seen (once, few, many), or a class if it is expanded.

d_call clone_size j_call v_call cdr3_nt cdr3_aa
TRBD2 many TRBJ2-1 TRBV24-1 TGTGCCACCAGTGACCAAGATAGCGGGAGAGCCTACAATGAGCAGTTCTTC CATSDQDSGRAYNEQFF
TRBD2 many TRBJ2-7 TRBV6-1 TGTGCCAGCAGCCCCAGTACTAGCGGGGTCCAGGAGCAGTACTTC CASSPSTSGVQEQYF
NA many TRBJ2-6 TRBV19 TGTGCCAGTACCACGAAAAACAGGGTTACTGGGGCCAACGTCCTGACTTTC CASTTKNRVTGANVLTF
NA NA TRBJ2-1 TRBV27 TGTGCCAGCAGTTTATTGGGCGGGACTCTAAACAATGAGCAGTTCTTC CASSLLGGTLNNEQFF
NA many TRBJ2-6 TRBV5-1 TGCGCCAGCAGCTTCTCGGGCAGGGCCAGCTCTGGGGCCAACGTCCTGACTTTC CASSFSGRASSGANVLTF
NA many TRBJ1-2 TRBV27 TGTGCCAGCAGTTCAAGGGAACAGGGAGACTATGGCTACACCTTC CASSSREQGDYGYTF
NA many TRBJ1-5 TRBV20-1 TGCAGTGCTAAGGACGGGGCTAGGGAGCCCCAGCATTTT CSAKDGAREPQHF
NA many TRBJ1-2 TRBV29-1 TGCAGCGTGTCGGGGGAACGTGTCTATGGCTACACCTTC CSVSGERVYGYTF
NA many TRBJ2-7 TRBV5-6 TGTGCCAGCAGCTTGGCCCTAGGTGGTGAGCAGTACTTC CASSLALGGEQYF
NA many TRBJ2-2 TRBV3-1 TGTGCCAGCAGAATGACCAACACCGGGGAGCTGTTTTTT CASRMTNTGELFF
NA many TRBJ1-2 TRBV19 TGTGCCAGTAGTATTGGGGGGTACGACTATGGCTACACCTTC CASSIGGYDYGYTF
NA NA TRBJ2-7 TRBV20-1 TGCAGTGTCCCTGGTAAGGAGCAGTACTTC CSVPGKEQYF
TRBD2 many TRBJ2-5 TRBV27 TGTGCCAGCAGTTTATGGGGCGGGGGGGCTACACAAGAGACCCAGTACTTC CASSLWGGGATQETQYF
TRBD1 many TRBJ1-2 TRBV20-1 TGCAGTGCTAGAGGGGGACAGCTCCTCCCCTATGGCTACACCTTC CSARGGQLLPYGYTF
TRBD1 NA TRBJ1-2 TRBV3-1 TGTGCCAGCAGCCAGTTGGGACAGGGGGCGCCCGGCTACACCTTC CASSQLGQGAPGYTF
NA many TRBJ1-1 TRBV6-5 TGTGCCAGCAGTTACTCGATAATCGAGGGGATTGAAGCTTTCTTT CASSYSIIEGIEAFF
NA NA TRBJ1-5 TRBV2 TGTGCCAGCAGTGCCAGAAATCAGCCCCAGCATTTT CASSARNQPQHF
TRBD2 NA TRBJ2-3 TRBV7-9 TGTGCCAGCAGCGATACGGGAGGTGGCCCAGATACGCAGTATTTT CASSDTGGGPDTQYF
TRBD2 many TRBJ2-7 TRBV19 TGTGCCAGTAGTGGAGCTAGCGGGAGTTACGAGCAGTACTTC CASSGASGSYEQYF
TRBD2 NA TRBJ2-7 TRBV5-1 TGCGCCAGCAGCTACGATGAGACGACTAGCGGGGTCATCTCCTACGAGCAGTACTTC CASSYDETTSGVISYEQYF
TRBD1 few TRBJ2-1 TRBV5-1 TGCGCCAGCAGCGGTAGACAGGGTGGGAATGAGCAGTTCTTC CASSGRQGGNEQFF
TRBD1 few TRBJ1-4 TRBV20-1 TGCAGTGCTACCCGAACCAGGGGGAATGAAAAACTGTTTTTT CSATRTRGNEKLFF
NA many TRBJ2-7 TRBV29-1 TGCAGCGGTAGGAGGGACGGCGAGCAGTACTTC CSGRRDGEQYF
TRBD1 few TRBJ2-5 TRBV7-2 TGTGCCAGCAGCTTAGATGGGACAGGGTTTGGGGAGACCCAGTACTTC CASSLDGTGFGETQYF
NA NA TRBJ2-2 TRBV20-1 TGCAGTGCTAGAGGGGGCATCACCGGGGAGCTGTTTTTT CSARGGITGELFF
NA many TRBJ2-1 TRBV9 TGTGCCAGCAGCGTAGACCTCAATGAGCAGTTCTTC CASSVDLNEQFF
TRBD1 few TRBJ1-1 TRBV6-1 TGTGCCAGCAGTTACCCCTCAAGGGACAGTCTGAACACTGAAGCTTTCTTT CASSYPSRDSLNTEAFF
TRBD2 many TRBJ2-1 TRBV6-1 TGTGCCAGCAGGCGAAAGGGACTAGCGGGAGTGTACAATGAGCAGTTCTTC CASRRKGLAGVYNEQFF
TRBD1 many TRBJ2-5 TRBV24-1 TGTGCCACCAGCAACAGGGGCGGAGAGACCCAGTACTTC CATSNRGGETQYF
NA many TRBJ1-1 TRBV3-1 TGTGCCAGCAGCCCTAATATCGGGACAGAAGCTTTCTTT CASSPNIGTEAFF
TRBD1 NA TRBJ1-1 TRBV2 TGTGCCAGCAAAGACAGGGGAACTGAAGCTTTCTTT CASKDRGTEAFF
NA many TRBJ1-5 TRBV27 TGTGCCAGCAGTTTATCATCCCGGGGTAATCAGCCCCAGCATTTT CASSLSSRGNQPQHF
NA NA TRBJ1-1 TRBV10-3 TGTGCCATTGTGAGTGCCGAGGGGGACACTGAAGCTTTCTTT CAIVSAEGDTEAFF
NA many TRBJ1-3 TRBV5-1 TGCGCCAGCAGCTCTGTTCAAGCAGGGTTTGGAAACACCATATATTTT CASSSVQAGFGNTIYF
NA many TRBJ2-3 TRBV29-1 TGCAGCGTTGAAGAAGGGACCGCAGATACGCAGTATTTT CSVEEGTADTQYF
TRBD1 many TRBJ1-2 TRBV28 TGTGCCAGCACCGAAGGCGGCAGGGGGCTACGTGGCTACACCTTC CASTEGGRGLRGYTF
NA many TRBJ1-1 TRBV10-3 TGTGCCATCCGGACCGGATACACTGAAGCTTTCTTT CAIRTGYTEAFF
TRBD2 NA TRBJ2-1 TRBV6-1 TGTGCCAGCAGTGAGGGGGGGGTGTTCTTC CASSEGGVFF